This is a list of T cell receptor beta chains from one sample in a study of blood T cells in healthy people across ages. One entry per CDR3 protein results from TCRdb running MiXCR on the 5' RACE reads. The data show 1.5 million to 2 million distinct CDR3 sequences, less than 50% seen once. Material for sequencing was blood. The origin of the receptors is a woman between 35 and 50 years old in good health. The conserved cysteine and the conserved F or W are not part of the CDR3 here. Expanded clones are given a class, and other clones once, few, many or no size at all.

TRBJ1-5 TRBV27 . ASSLRFGGQAYQPQH
TRBJ2-5 TRBV9 . ASSVELGNQETQY
TRBJ2-3 TRBV27 once ASSPLTSGGAYTQY
TRBJ2-7 TRBV15 . ATSQEQY
TRBJ2-1 TRBV20-1 few SAPPSKPNNEQF
TRBJ1-6 TRBV4-3 . ASSQGVRVLNSPLH
TRBJ2-3 TRBV5-1 . ASSSETSTDTQY
TRBJ2-1 TRBV20-1 few SAFLAVGNEQF
TRBJ2-5 TRBV4-3 . ASSQDPLAGTNSQETQY
TRBJ1-6 TRBV27 few ASSPRQVVGLSSPLH
TRBJ2-5 TRBV27 . ASSIRQNQQETQY
TRBJ1-2 TRBV5-1 once ASSLGAGPSNYGYT
TRBJ1-2 TRBV7-2 . ASSLGAIGNNYGYT
TRBJ1-5 TRBV7-2 . ASSPRGGTGDVRNQPQH
TRBJ2-7 TRBV28 . ASSPSGASTYEQY
TRBJ2-5 TRBV6-2/TRBV6-3 . ATLVWGTGQETQY
TRBJ2-3 TRBV7-3 . ASSYLGGITDTQY
TRBJ2-1 TRBV5-4 few ASSEDLEQF
TRBJ2-7 TRBV10-3 . AIRDRVYEQY
TRBJ2-1 TRBV7-2 few ASSWSGALEYNEQF
. TRBV6-5 . ASSYTGGSEQY
TRBJ2-5 TRBV15 few ATDARMGETQY
TRBJ2-4 TRBV3-1 few ASSPRRGIDIQY
TRBJ2-3 TRBV5-1 . ASSLNAQGKTDTQY
TRBJ2-1 TRBV4-3 few ASSHFQSGGREQF
TRBJ1-2 TRBV25-1 . ASSPRAFNYGYT
TRBJ2-7 TRBV14 . ASSQGVHEQY
TRBJ2-3 TRBV20-1 few SARVLARTDTQY
TRBJ1-2 TRBV7-2 . ASSPAAGTSTAYGYT
TRBJ2-5 TRBV20-1 few SANKGGASETQY
TRBJ1-2 TRBV5-1 few ASSSGTLNYGYT
TRBJ2-7 TRBV7-2 few ASSLALKGGYEQY
TRBJ2-1 TRBV7-9 . ASSHRQGYTNEQF
TRBJ2-5 TRBV28 . ASSPPGQQPTQY
TRBJ1-2 TRBV29-1 . SGRDRNNYGYT
TRBJ2-5 TRBV7-2 . ASSTQGGQETQY
TRBJ2-5 TRBV20-1 . SVINTAGGPNEQY
TRBJ1-1 TRBV29-1 . SAGRTGGLSEAF
TRBJ2-4 TRBV5-1 few ASSAGLAGGLSNIQY
TRBJ2-3 TRBV7-2 few ASSVDPIATDTQY
TRBJ1-1 TRBV6-2/TRBV6-3 once ASSYGRVNTEAF
TRBJ2-5 TRBV29-1 . SKTGSSQETQY
TRBJ2-7 TRBV18 . ASSPQTGTGGFYEQY
TRBJ2-7 TRBV7-2 . ASSSGGGPQSYEQY
TRBJ2-5 TRBV18 . ASSPRGGTQY
TRBJ2-5 TRBV28 . ASSLPGTTQY
TRBJ1-5 TRBV20-1 once SAREGGGASNQPQH
TRBJ2-5 TRBV7-8 . ASSPDSTETQY
TRBJ2-3 TRBV25-1 few ASSPGGRVVTDTQY
TRBJ1-5 TRBV28 . ASSQVRMSQPQH
TRBJ2-7 TRBV5-1 . ASSNRDSISHEQY
TRBJ2-5 TRBV4-2 . ASSPGPGLPYQETQY
TRBJ2-3 TRBV15 . ATSTGSGTDTQY